The 6 T cell receptor beta chains listed next were all sequenced from one sample in a study of lymphopenia after photon versus proton radiotherapy. Sequencing used immunoSEQ multiplex PCR; TCRdb keeps in-frame clones, though not all of them. The repertoire holds fewer than 20,000 clones, with approximately 92% as singletons. The sequenced sample was peripheral blood, obtained from a patient treated with photon-based radiotherapy. The receptors originated from a woman aged 40 to 50 with cholangiocarcinoma.

The chain is built from TRBV14 and TRBJ2-3, with D perhaps given as TRBD1 or TRBD2 (5 bases each). Trimming left V 0 bases short and J 3 bases short, with 16 bases between. Germline V gene data show CDR1 as SGHDN and CDR2 as FVKESK. CDR3 length: 17 amino acids. CDR3 coding DNA: TGTGCCAGCAGCCAAGATTTGAGACAGAGGGAAACAGATACGCAGTATTTT. Protein product: CASSQDLRQRETDTQYF.

The V gene is TRBV7-2, the J gene TRBJ2-1; D ambiguous. Trimming stripped 1 base from V and 5 bases from J, with 12 bases between. The CDR3 consists of 15 residues. Germline V lookup: CDR1 SGHTA, CDR2 FQGNSA. CDR3 in amino acids: CASSLGSSVDNEQFF. CDR3 sequence (DNA): TGTGCCAGCAGCTTAGGTTCCTCTGTGGACAATGAGCAGTTCTTC.

The CDR3 bases are TGTGCCAGCAGCAAGATACCGGATAGCTCCTACAATGAGCAGTTCTTC. This gives the protein CASSKIPDSSYNEQFF. V is TRBV7-2 and J is TRBJ2-1; D ambiguous. Germline values: CDR1 SGHTA, CDR2 FQGNSA. The CDR3 length is 16 residues. V dropped 5 bases and J dropped 0 bases, with 14 bases sitting between them.

This chain links TRBV27 with TRBJ2-5; TRBD2 is a possible D gene (6 bases). CDR1 MNHEY and CDR2 SMNVEV come from the germline V gene (reference sequence). V lost 4 bases and J 3 bases, leaving 15 bases between the germline ends. The CDR3 is 15 amino acids. CDR3 amino acids: CASSYTGGGEETQYF. In DNA form, the CDR3 reads TGTGCCAGCAGTTACACCGGGGGTGGCGAAGAGACCCAGTACTTC.

The J gene is TRBJ1-2, the V gene TRBV18; D gene uncertain. Germline V gene lookup returns CDR1 KGHSH and CDR2 LQKENI. The CDR3 is 16 amino acids. Trimming pared 3 bases from V and 6 bases from J, leaving 20 bases between. This chain's CDR3 is CASSPLEGIRSDGYTF. In DNA, the CDR3 is TGTGCCAGCTCACCCCTGGAGGGAATCCGTTCTGATGGCTACACCTTC.

The V and J genes are TRBV27 and TRBJ2-7, with 8 bases identical to TRBD2. The CDR3 has 16 residues. V trimming: 2 bases; J trimming: 5 bases; junction bases outside the gene matches: 11. Germline assignment: CDR1 MNHEY and CDR2 SMNVEV (reference sequence). CDR3 DNA sequence: TGTGCCAGCAGTTTAAGCGGGAGCCACCTTTTGCACGAGCAGTACTTC. It translates to CASSLSGSHLLHEQYF.